This T cell receptor (beta chain) was profiled in a study of blood T cell repertoires in COVID-19 (TCRdb year 2020). Regarding the complete study: The collaborator samples originated in the United States, Italy and Spain and spanned the acute and convalescent phases of COVID-19. The material from the prospective study consisted of cDNA or gDNA derived from T cells, B-cell-depleted T cells, or PBMCs. Deeply sampled blood TCRbeta repertoires from subjects exposed to, actively infected with, or recovered from COVID-19 were included in the dataset. The repertoires were made available in a free public database intended to serve as a resource for research on the immune response to SARS-CoV-2. Samples were obtained from the ongoing ImmuneRACE study (first 160 participants) and from about 1,300 subjects provided by 6 global collaborators. A de-identified subject ID, COVID-19 status, age in years and sex were almost always included in the sample metadata. HLA class I and class II types, where available, came from metadata supplied by the sample provider rather than from assay-based typing.

Participants in the prospective study were aged roughly 18 to 89 years, lived in under 30 United States geographic areas, and enrolled through a virtual design. Cohort assignment in the prospective study relied on participant-reported clinical history from a screening survey and a study questionnaire. Recovered participants in ImmuneRACE Cohort 3 were defined as having two consecutive negative NP/OP PCR tests, clearance from a healthcare professional, or resolution of symptoms. In the prospective study, mobile phlebotomists collected whole blood, serum and a nasopharyngeal or oropharyngeal swab from each participant. Over a roughly 2-month period, participants in the prospective study had the option of providing additional blood draws and questionnaires. Prospective study blood samples were shipped either frozen or at room temperature before DNA extraction. TCRbeta CDR3 regions were amplified from genomic DNA using the immunoSEQ Assay, a bias-controlled multiplex PCR. The published analysis was carried out like this. Nucleated cell counts per sample were estimated from amplification of reference gene primers within the assay. To quantify the absolute abundance of each unique TCRbeta CDR3 rearrangement, sequence reads were collapsed and filtered. Productive Simpson clonality was computed per sample as the square root of Simpson's diversity index over productive rearrangements. The table comes from immuneACCESS by way of TCRdb, which keeps in-frame sequences with V and J called. Part of the clones is missing from these tables; in studies checked, under half for an unresolved V gene and the rest for unknown reasons. The D gene and trimming were derived from the DNA, and the V and J assignments and clone size from that table. In this sample the table shows under 200,000 clones, approximately 80% of which occur a single time. The top ten hold approximately 11% of the sample.

Paper-wide results and their limitations: Clinical and demographic metadata were provided uncurated, with the amount varying by source and participant.

The junction carries 13 bases between V and J, which are trimmed by 4 bases and 7 bases respectively. Sequences MNHEY (CDR1) and SVGAGI (CDR2) are obtained from the germline V gene. Including cysteine and phenylalanine, the CDR3 has 14 amino acids. The sequence is cut down to CDR3 DNA, 42 bases in frame from base 1. Concerning this clone: Its antigen remains undetermined. No base qualities exist here, and no much larger clone lies one base off it.

The TCR was taken from a man in his fifties who had recovered from COVID-19. Sequencing input: PBMCs or T cells enriched from blood (not recorded which). Recombination joined TRBV6-5 with TRBJ1-4; the D gene lacks a confident call. For the CDR3, the sequence is CASSSGFQGEKLFF. At the DNA level, the sequence is TGTGCCAGCAGTTCGGGATTCCAAGGTGAAAAACTGTTTTTT.